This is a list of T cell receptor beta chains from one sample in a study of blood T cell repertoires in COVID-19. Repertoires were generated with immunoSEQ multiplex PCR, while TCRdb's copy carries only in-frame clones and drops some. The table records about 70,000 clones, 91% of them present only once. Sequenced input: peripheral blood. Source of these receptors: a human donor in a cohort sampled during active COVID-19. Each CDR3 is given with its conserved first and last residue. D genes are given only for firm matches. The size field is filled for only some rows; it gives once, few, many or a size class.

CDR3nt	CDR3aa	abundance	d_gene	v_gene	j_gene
TGTGCCAGCAGCTTCACCTCCTCACTAGCGGGGTTTGGCGAGCAGTACTTC	CASSFTSSLAGFGEQYF	.	TRBD2	TRBV6-2/TRBV6-3	TRBJ2-7
TGTGCCAGCAGCCCAAGGACTAGCGGGGGCCCAATCTACGAGCAGTACTTC	CASSPRTSGGPIYEQYF	once	TRBD2	TRBV9	TRBJ2-7
TGCGCCAGCAGTGAAAATACGAACCGAGGGACTGAAGCTTTCTTT	CASSENTNRGTEAFF	few	.	TRBV10-1	TRBJ1-1
TGTGCCAGCAGTGACCGGACTGTCTACGAGCAGTACTTC	CASSDRTVYEQYF	.	.	TRBV25-1	TRBJ2-7
TGTGCCAGCCGAAATGGGCCCTCCTACGAGCAGTACTTC	CASRNGPSYEQYF	.	.	TRBV27	TRBJ2-7
TGTGCCAGCAGCCAAGACAGTATTCAAGGGGTGGATTCACCCCTCCACTTT	CASSQDSIQGVDSPLHF	.	.	TRBV3-1/TRBV3-2	TRBJ1-6
TGTGCCAGCAGTCCCTCACTACAGGGAACTGGAAACACCATATATTTT	CASSPSLQGTGNTIYF	.	.	TRBV7-2	TRBJ1-3
TGTGCCTCCAAACAGGGAAGCAATCAGCCCCAGCATTTT	CASKQGSNQPQHF	.	.	TRBV6-6	TRBJ1-5
TGCGCCAGCAGCGTACCGGGACAGGGTTTATATGGCTACACCTTC	CASSVPGQGLYGYTF	.	TRBD1	TRBV5-1	TRBJ1-2
TGTGCCAGCAGCTTTGTAAGGGGTACGCAGGGGGTACTTGCACCCCTCCACTTT	CASSFVRGTQGVLAPLHF	.	TRBD1	TRBV5-5	TRBJ1-6
TGTGCCAGCAGCTCAGCCTACCTAAACCGGGACAATCGATTGAACACTGAAGCTTTCTTT	CASSSAYLNRDNRLNTEAFF	.	.	TRBV7-2	TRBJ1-1
TGTGCCAGCAGTGAAAACAGGGGTAGGGAAGGTAGCCTCCACTTT	CASSENRGREGSLHF	once	TRBD1	TRBV6-1	TRBJ1-6
TGTGCCAGCAGCATAGAAAGAATCGGCTGGACTAGCGGGGGGGAGTATACGCAGTATTTT	CASSIERIGWTSGGEYTQYF	once	TRBD2	TRBV3-1/TRBV3-2	TRBJ2-3
TGTGCCAGCAGTTTAGTCGGCGGTTGGGACACTGAAGCTTTCTTT	CASSLVGGWDTEAFF	.	.	TRBV27	TRBJ1-1
TGTGCCAGCAGTTTACTTGGGGGACTAGCGGCAGGAGAGCAGTTCTTC	CASSLLGGLAAGEQFF	.	TRBD2	TRBV27	TRBJ2-1
TGCGCCAGCAGCCAAGACCGGCCAGGGGGCTATGGCTACACCTTC	CASSQDRPGGYGYTF	.	TRBD1	TRBV4-3	TRBJ1-2
TGTGCCAGCAGCTTCACCGGGATGGGGAACCTCGGAAACACCATATATTTT	CASSFTGMGNLGNTIYF	.	.	TRBV11-2	TRBJ1-3
TGTGCCAGCAGTTTTCGGGGGGGGAAAGAGACCCAGTACTTC	CASSFRGGKETQYF	.	TRBD2	TRBV6-6	TRBJ2-5